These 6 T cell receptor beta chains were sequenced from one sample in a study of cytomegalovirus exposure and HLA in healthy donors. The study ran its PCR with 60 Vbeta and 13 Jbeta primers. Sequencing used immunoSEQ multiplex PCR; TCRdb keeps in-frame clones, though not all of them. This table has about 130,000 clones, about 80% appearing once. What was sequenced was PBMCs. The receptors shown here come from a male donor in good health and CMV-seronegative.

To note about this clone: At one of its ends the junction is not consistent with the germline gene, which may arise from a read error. CDR3 sequence: CASSWGQASKIYDYTF. Written as DNA, the CDR3 is TGTGCCAGCAGTTGGGGACAGGCCAGCAAAATCTATGACTACACCTTC. The chain joins TRBV27 to TRBJ1-2; TRBD1 agrees at 8 bases. From germline, CDR1 is MNHEY and CDR2 SMNVEV (reference sequence). The CDR3 is made up of 16 amino acids.

Written as DNA, the CDR3 is TGTGCCAGCAGCTGGACAGGGGACGGGGAGCTGTTTTTT. The encoded protein is CASSWTGDGELFF. The chain recombines TRBV11-2 with TRBJ2-2, with 9 bases matching TRBD1. This CDR3 region has 13 residues. Trimming removed 4 bases from V and 7 bases from J; junction bases left unmatched: 1. Germline V gene data show CDR1 as SGHAT and CDR2 as FQNNGV. Full variable domain (rest looked up from reference TRBV11-2 and TRBJ2-2): EAGVAQSPRYKIIEKRQSVAFWCNPISGHATLYWYQQILGQGPKLLIQFQNNGVVDDSQLPKDRFSAERLKGVDSTLKIQPAKLEDSAVYLCASSWTGDGELFFGEGSRLTVL.

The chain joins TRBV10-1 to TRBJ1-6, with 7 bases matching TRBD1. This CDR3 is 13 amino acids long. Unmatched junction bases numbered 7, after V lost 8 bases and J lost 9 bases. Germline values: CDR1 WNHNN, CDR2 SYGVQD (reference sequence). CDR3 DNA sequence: TGCGCCAGCGACAGGGTTTTCAGTTCACCCCTCCACTTT. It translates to CASDRVFSSPLHF.

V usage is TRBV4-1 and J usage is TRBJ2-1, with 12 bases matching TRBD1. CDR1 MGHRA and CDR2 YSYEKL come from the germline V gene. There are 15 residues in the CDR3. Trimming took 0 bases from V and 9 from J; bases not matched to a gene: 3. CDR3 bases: TGCGCCAGCAGCCAAGATCGGGGACAGGGGGCTGAGCAGTTCTTC. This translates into CASSQDRGQGAEQFF.

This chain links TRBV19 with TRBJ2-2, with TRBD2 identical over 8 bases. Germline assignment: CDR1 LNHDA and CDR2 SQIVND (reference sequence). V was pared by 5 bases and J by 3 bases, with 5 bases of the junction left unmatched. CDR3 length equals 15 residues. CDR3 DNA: TGTGCCAGTAGTCTACTAGCGGTACACACCGGGGAGCTGTTTTTT. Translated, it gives CASSLLAVHTGELFF. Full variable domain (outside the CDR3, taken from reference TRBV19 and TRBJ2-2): DGGITQSPKYLFRKEGQNVTLSCEQNLNHDAMYWYRQDPGQGLRLIYYSQIVNDFQKGDIAEGYSVSREKKESFPLTVTSAQKNPTAFYLCASSLLAVHTGELFFGEGSRLTVL.

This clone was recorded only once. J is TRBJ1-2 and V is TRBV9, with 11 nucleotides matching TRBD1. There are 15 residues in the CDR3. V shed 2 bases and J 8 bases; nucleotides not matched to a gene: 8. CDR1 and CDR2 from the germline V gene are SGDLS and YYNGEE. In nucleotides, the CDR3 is TGTGCCAGCAGCGTGGGGGACAGGGGGTATGTAGGCTACACCTTC. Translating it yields CASSVGDRGYVGYTF.